The clone carrying this T cell receptor (beta chain) was found a few times. Its antigen is currently unknown. Time point specified: pre-sensitization, week 0. Indicated treatment: therapeutic diphenylcyclopropenone sensitization with weekly scalp DPC. This sample is part of a study of human T cells and chemical hapten exposure. Findings and limits, study-wide: All donors were alopecia patients, so their immunity may differ from that of healthy people. There was no change with DPC sensitization in TCRs above 1 in 1000 frequency.

One entry per CDR3 protein results from TCRdb running MiXCR on the RACE reads. Among tens of thousands of distinct CDR3 sequences, about 11% were seen once, and the ten largest hold under 5%. The CDR3 runs 18 residues. Trimming left V 0 bases short and J 1 base short, with 18 bases between. Germline-derived CDR1 and CDR2 are LGHNA and YSLEER. This receptor was identified in a woman in her forties with alopecia areata. Some clones in this sample may be carry-over from other donors' samples. This sample comprised whole blood, obtained in connection with sensitization to the hapten diphenylcyclopropenone (DPC). The genes are TRBV4-3 and TRBJ1-1; no clear D gene. CDR3: CASSQEVYRGNPNTEAFF. In DNA, the CDR3 is TGCGCCAGCAGCCAAGAAGTATATCGAGGAAATCCGAACACTGAAGCTTTCTTT.